This T cell receptor (beta chain) was retrieved from a study of tumor-infiltrating lymphocytes in primary liver carcinoma. The overall study: By surgical resection, the patients were treated for their primary liver carcinoma.

The researchers obtained blood RNA from unsorted whole blood and also extracted germline DNA. Chronic HBV infection, which was untreated, was present in the patients. In the case of this clonotype: Its antigen is not known. A much larger clone lies a single base off, so this may be a read error.

The length of the CDR3 is 15 residues. CDR1 is SQVTM and CDR2 is ANQGSEA in the germline V gene. Trimming removed 3 bases at V and 1 base at J, with 14 bases between. From approximately 0.5 ug of total RNA, TCR beta-specific cDNA was reverse-transcribed using a constant-region primer. What produced the TCR beta libraries was three nested multiplex PCR rounds using slightly modified ARM-PCR. A C-beta reverse primer was combined with TRBV1-TRBV30 forward primers in the first two PCR rounds, and each round had around 10 cycles. TCRdb reprocessed the multiplex PCR reads via MiXCR and lists one record per CDR3 protein. Among about 310,000 distinct CDR3 sequences listed, around three fifths were seen once. Points from the study as a whole: Each sample was bulk and unsorted; consequently, CD4+ and CD8+ repertoires were not compared. Overlap in tumor-adjacent and tumor-blood pairs fell below that of tumor region pairs.

Sequencing used peripheral blood. The chain couples TRBV29-1 to TRBJ2-3; no firm D call. This receptor was taken from a woman in her twenties or thirties with primary liver carcinoma and hepatitis B virus infection. The CDR3 spells CSVDRQGPGTDTQYF. The CDR3 DNA reads as TGCAGCGTTGACAGACAAGGGCCAGGCACAGATACGCAGTATTTT.